Detailed here is one T cell receptor beta chain. No antigen is known for it. It was with a sample-barcoded 5' primer and a J-beta primer mix that a second PCR of roughly 6 to 12 cycles was run. There were at least 3 million CDR3-containing paired-end reads obtained from each sample. Via MiXCR, TCRdb re-called the 5' RACE reads, giving one row per CDR3 protein. The data hold 1.5 million or so distinct CDR3 sequences, with approximately 43% observed a single time. The draw of peripheral blood yielded roughly 9.1 milliliters from each donor. This record comes from a study of blood T cells in healthy people across ages. Study-wide findings and caveats: It was not known whether donors were CMV positive (a possible confounder of expanded clonotype changes).

The specimen was blood. The clonotype was recovered from a woman aged 18-30 years in good health.

For the CDR3, the DNA is TGCAGTGCTTCCAGGGGGCGGGGGAGCACTGAAGCTTTCTTT. It codes for CSASRGRGSTEAFF. This chain uses TRBV20-1 with TRBJ1-1; 8 positions match TRBD1. The CDR3 sequence is 14 residues long. Germline CDR1 and CDR2: DFQATT and SNEGSKA (reference sequence). Trimming cost V 5 bases and J 4 bases; bases outside gene matches: 9.